The 25 T cell receptor beta chains below come from one sample, sequenced in a study of T cells in localized non-small cell lung cancer. Repertoires were generated with immunoSEQ multiplex PCR, while TCRdb's copy carries only in-frame clones and drops some. The sample yields approximately 1,300 clones, about a third seen once. Here the sequenced sample was normal lung tissue next to the tumor, taken before any cancer treatment. All receptors derive from a man aged 35 to 70 with stage I lung adenocarcinoma.

This chain uses TRBV23-1 with TRBJ1-4; tentatively, D is TRBD1 (5 bases). TRBV23-1 is an ORF; its function is uncertain. Trimming removed 6 bases from V and 13 bases from J, with 18 bases in between. This CDR3 has 13 residues. Written as DNA, the CDR3 is TGCGCCAGCAGCTTGGGGGACCCGGTAGGACTGTTTTTT. Translating gives CASSLGDPVGLFF.

By proportion, this clone is large. The chain uses TRBV6-8 and TRBJ1-3; possibly TRBD1 for D (6 bases). V shed 4 bases and J shed 4 bases, with 11 bases lying between them. Germline V CDR1 and CDR2: MNHGY, SAAAGT. The CDR3 extends over 14 amino acids. CDR3 in amino acids: CASSLIGGGNTIYF. DNA of the CDR3: TGTGCCAGCAGTTTGATCGGGGGCGGAAACACCATATATTTT.

By share, this clone counts as medium-sized. V gene TRBV11-3 combines with J gene TRBJ1-5; TRBD1 aligns across 9 bases. The junction had 5 bases not matched to a gene; V was cut back by 2 bases and J by 6 bases. Germline assignment: CDR1 SGHNT and CDR2 YENEEA. The CDR3 runs to 15 residues. This CDR3 reads CASSLRQGGGQPQHF. The CDR3 DNA reads as TGTGCCAGCAGCTTACGACAGGGGGGGGGTCAGCCCCAGCATTTT.

The J gene is TRBJ1-2, the V gene TRBV19, with TRBD1 matching over 8 bases. V was pared by 0 bases and J by 5 bases, with 8 bases of the junction left unmatched. Per germline, CDR1 LNHDA and CDR2 SQIVND (reference sequence). CDR3 length equals 16 residues. The CDR3 DNA follows: TGTGCCAGTAGTATAGACGGACAGGGCCCGCTTTATGGCTACACCTTC. Residues: CASSIDGQGPLYGYTF.

The V call is TRBV5-1, the J call TRBJ2-7; D is unclear. The CDR3 has 15 amino acids. V was trimmed by 2 bases and J by 0 bases, leaving 12 bases between them. The V gene's germline CDR1 is SGHRS and CDR2 YFSETQ. The CDR3 protein is CASSLGLGISYEQYF. CDR3 nucleotides: TGCGCCAGCAGCTTAGGGCTAGGGATCTCCTACGAGCAGTACTTC.

This sequence joins TRBV15 and TRBJ2-1, with D maybe TRBD2 (5 bases). The V gene's germline CDR1 is LNHNV and CDR2 YYDKDF (reference sequence). Trimming cost V 3 bases and J 9 bases, with 18 bases left between them. The CDR3 has 15 amino acids. CDR3 nucleotide sequence: TGTGCCACCAGCAGGGGGTGGGGAGTTGAGGGTGAGCAGTTCTTC. Translating it yields CATSRGWGVEGEQFF.

This clone has just a few counts. The CDR3, as DNA: TGTGCCAGCGGGAGACAGATGACCGTTTCACCCCTCCACTTT. This gives the protein CASGRQMTVSPLHF. The chain links TRBV2 to TRBJ1-6; D might be TRBD1 (5 bases). Trimming pared 8 bases from V and 9 bases from J, leaving 17 bases between. Germline V gene data show CDR1 as SNHLY and CDR2 as FYNNEI. CDR3 length: 14 residues. The variable domain in full, with the rest retrieved from reference TRBV2 and TRBJ1-6, is EPEVTQTPSHQVTQMGQEVILRCVPISNHLYFYWYRQILGQKVEFLVSFYNNEISEKSEIFDDQFSVERPDGSNFTLKIRSTKLEDSAMYFCASGRQMTVSPLHFGNGTRLTVT.

The chain combines TRBV29-1 with TRBJ2-3; 9 nucleotides align to TRBD2. This CDR3 is 15 amino acids long. V lost 1 base and J lost 5; bases outside the gene matches: 7. CDR1 is SQVTM and CDR2 is ANQGSEA in the germline V gene. The CDR3 region has the DNA TGCAGCGTTGAAGGGGCAAGCGGGAGGATAGATACGCAGTATTTT. Its translation is CSVEGASGRIDTQYF.

This chain connects TRBV6-8 to TRBJ1-1; D may be TRBD1 (6 bases). Between the trimmed V and J ends, which lost 0 bases and 8 bases, there was a span of 16 bases. The V gene's germline CDR1 is MNHGY and CDR2 SAAAGT. The CDR3 is 15 residues long. The CDR3 nucleotides are TGTGCCAGCAGTTACTCCCGGCCCGGGACAACAGAAGCTTTCTTT. Translated: CASSYSRPGTTEAFF.

The J gene is TRBJ2-5, the V gene TRBV11-3, with 8 positions matching TRBD2. The V gene end was trimmed by 2 bases and the J gene end by 4 bases; junction bases not matched to a gene: 3. Looked up from germline, CDR1 is SGHNT and CDR2 is YENEEA. The CDR3 loop spans 14 amino acids. CDR3 region: CASSLYLAGETQYF. CDR3 DNA sequence: TGTGCCAGCAGCTTATATCTAGCGGGAGAGACCCAGTACTTC.

This clone rates as large. This chain joins TRBV11-3 and TRBJ2-2; the match to TRBD2 covers 8 bases. Germline assignment: CDR1 SGHNT and CDR2 YENEEA. The CDR3 has 15 residues. V shed 5 bases, J shed 5 bases, and the junction held 7 bases outside the gene matches. The CDR3 sequence: CASSLGLAGTGELFF. The CDR3 DNA reads TGTGCCAGCAGCCTCGGACTAGCAGGGACCGGGGAGCTGTTTTTT.

V is TRBV19 and J is TRBJ2-3, with a tentative D call TRBD2 (5 bases). The V end was cut by 8 bases, the J end by 6 bases, with 18 bases between. CDR3 length: 14 amino acids. Germline-derived CDR1 and CDR2 are LNHDA and SQIVND (reference sequence). The CDR3 sequence: CASAGYEVGDTQYF. The CDR3, as DNA: TGTGCCAGTGCGGGTTACGAAGTCGGGGATACGCAGTATTTT.

The V and J genes are TRBV19 and TRBJ2-2; the match to TRBD1 covers 10 bases. This CDR3 spans 16 amino acids. Trimming took 7 bases from V and 11 from J; bases not matched to a gene: 16. Germline-derived CDR1 and CDR2 are LNHDA and SQIVND (reference sequence). The CDR3 DNA reads TGTGCCAGTACCAACCCACTTGGGACAGGGGTGGTTGAGCTGTTTTTT. Translated, it gives CASTNPLGTGVVELFF.

In its sample, this clone was seen a few times. The CDR3 bases are TGTGCCAGCAGCCCCTCCCTGGCGACGGAGAACACTGAAGCTTTCTTT. This encodes CASSPSLATENTEAFF. The gene calls are TRBV11-3 and TRBJ1-1; no firm D call. The CDR3 sequence is 16 residues long. V was trimmed by 5 bases and J by 1 base, leaving 17 bases between them. Germline CDR1 SGHNT, CDR2 YENEEA.

The rearrangement joins TRBV11-3 to TRBJ1-1; 7 bases fit TRBD1. The CDR3 loop spans 14 amino acids. After removal of 5 bases from V and 1 base from J, the junction contained 4 bases not matched to a gene. Germline lookup yields CDR1 SGHNT and CDR2 YENEEA. CDR3 bases: TGTGCCAGCAGCCCCCAGGGGGGGAACACTGAAGCTTTCTTT. This sequence encodes CASSPQGGNTEAFF.

The V and J genes are TRBV11-3 and TRBJ2-2, with TRBD2 matching over 14 bases. The length of the CDR3 is 17 residues. The V gene end was trimmed by 5 bases and the J gene end by 3 bases; junction bases not matched to a gene: 5. Per the germline V gene, CDR1 is SGHNT and CDR2 is YENEEA. Written as DNA, the CDR3 is TGTGCCAGCAGCCGACTAGCGGGGGGGCCGGACACCGGGGAGCTGTTTTTT. It is translated as CASSRLAGGPDTGELFF. The full variable domain, completed using reference TRBV11-3 and TRBJ2-2, is EAGVVQSPRYKIIEKKQPVAFWCNPISGHNTLYWYLQNLGQGPELLIRYENEEAVDDSQLPKDRFSAERLKGVDSTLKIQPAELGDSAVYLCASSRLAGGPDTGELFFGEGSRLTVL.

This chain links TRBV19 with TRBJ2-1; TRBD2 matches at 10 bases. This CDR3 is 18 amino acids long. J gave up 1 base and V 6 bases, and 12 bases lay outside the gene matches. Germline loops: CDR1 LNHDA, CDR2 SQIVND (reference sequence). The CDR3 sequence: CASRKDVAGGPSYNEQFF. CDR3 nucleotide sequence: TGTGCCAGTAGAAAAGATGTAGCGGGGGGTCCTTCCTACAATGAGCAGTTCTTC.

The DNA for the CDR3 is TGTGCCAGCAGGTCAACTGGGGGCTTGGGTGAAAAACTGTTTTTT. Its translation: CASRSTGGLGEKLFF. The chain is built from TRBV11-3 and TRBJ1-4, with D possibly matching TRBD1 (6 bases). Trimming removed 6 bases from V and 7 bases from J, with 18 bases in between. CDR1 and CDR2 (germline): SGHNT, YENEEA. The CDR3 totals 15 residues.

Only a few counts were recorded for this clone. V gene TRBV6-8 combines with J gene TRBJ1-5, with TRBD1 matching over 7 bases. The CDR3 length is 13 residues. J was trimmed by 6 bases and V by 10 bases; bases with no gene match: 9. Germline CDR1 MNHGY, CDR2 SAAAGT. CDR3 sequence (DNA): TGTGCCATCAGCCCCGACAGGGCTCAGCCCCAGCATTTT. Residues: CAISPDRAQPQHF.

The rearrangement links TRBV5-1 to TRBJ2-3; 7 bases map to TRBD1. Trimming cost V 6 bases and J 2 bases; bases outside gene matches: 9. Germline V gene data show CDR1 as SGHRS and CDR2 as YFSETQ. CDR3 size: 15 residues. The CDR3 reads CASTLGTGDTDTQYF. The CDR3 DNA follows: TGCGCCAGCACCCTTGGAACAGGGGACACAGATACGCAGTATTTT.

V is TRBV4-1 and J is TRBJ2-7; D call uncertain. The V gene lost 4 bases and the J gene lost 0 bases, with 13 bases spanning the gap. CDR1 and CDR2 from the germline V gene are MGHRA and YSYEKL. The CDR3 loop spans 15 amino acids. The DNA of the CDR3 is TGCGCCAGCAGCCCCAGGCCAGTCACCTCCTACGAGCAGTACTTC. It codes for CASSPRPVTSYEQYF.

There are a few counts of this clone. This sequence joins TRBV28 and TRBJ2-2; possible D gene TRBD2, 5 bases. CDR1 and CDR2 from the germline V gene are MDHEN and SYDVKM. CDR3 length: 12 amino acids. Trimming stripped 10 bases from V and 2 bases from J, with 8 bases between. CDR3 residues: CAIRENTGELFF. Here the CDR3 DNA reads TGTGCCATCCGGGAAAACACCGGGGAGCTGTTTTTT.

This clone has a handful of counts. This rearrangement joins TRBV6-9 to TRBJ1-1, with 7 bases identical to TRBD1. The V and J ends lost 6 bases and 8 bases, in that order; junction bases with no gene match: 3. Germline values: CDR1 MNHGY, CDR2 SVAAGI. There are 11 residues in the CDR3. This CDR3 reads CASRKGQEAFF. The CDR3 DNA reads as TGTGCCAGCAGGAAGGGACAGGAAGCTTTCTTT.

The rearrangement uses TRBV10-3 and TRBJ2-7; D call uncertain. Germline lookup yields CDR1 ENHRY and CDR2 SYGVKD. The CDR3 consists of 12 residues. Trimming left V 2 bases short and J 7 bases short, with 9 bases between. The CDR3 DNA reads as TGTGCCATCAGTGAGGGGTCGGTGGAGCAGTACTTC. This translates into CAISEGSVEQYF.

The J gene is TRBJ2-3, the V gene TRBV19, with D possibly TRBD1 on 6 matching bases. The V end was cut by 6 bases, the J end by 3 bases, with 10 bases between. CDR1 is LNHDA and CDR2 is SQIVND in the germline V gene (reference sequence). This CDR3 spans 13 amino acids. The CDR3 DNA reads TGTGCCAGTAGGGGGGCGCGGACAGATACGCAGTATTTT. This translates into CASRGARTDTQYF.